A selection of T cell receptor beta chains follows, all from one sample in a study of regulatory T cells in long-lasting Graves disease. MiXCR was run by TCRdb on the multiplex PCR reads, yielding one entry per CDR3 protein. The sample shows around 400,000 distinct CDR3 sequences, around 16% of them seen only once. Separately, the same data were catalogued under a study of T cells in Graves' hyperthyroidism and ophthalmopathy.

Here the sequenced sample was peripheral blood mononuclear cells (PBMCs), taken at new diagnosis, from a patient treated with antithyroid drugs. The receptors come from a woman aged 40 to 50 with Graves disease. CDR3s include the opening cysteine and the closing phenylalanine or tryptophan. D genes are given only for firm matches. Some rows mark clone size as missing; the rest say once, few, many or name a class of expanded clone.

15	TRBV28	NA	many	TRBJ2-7	TGTGCCAGCAGGCTCCCTCAGGGTGGAGCCTACGAGCAGTACTTC	CASRLPQGGAYEQYF
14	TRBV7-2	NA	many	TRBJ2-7	TGTGCCAGCAGCCACCCTCGGATTAGCTACGAGCAGTACTTC	CASSHPRISYEQYF
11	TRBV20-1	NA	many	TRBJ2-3	TGCAGTGTCGGGACTGTGGATACGCAGTATTTT	CSVGTVDTQYF
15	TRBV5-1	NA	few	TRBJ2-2	TGCGCCAGCAGCTTGCGAGGGGGGATCACCGGGGAGCTGTTTTTT	CASSLRGGITGELFF
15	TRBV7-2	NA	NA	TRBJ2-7	TGTGCCAGCAGCTTAGGGCCCTCTAGCTCCTACGAGCAGTACTTC	CASSLGPSSSYEQYF
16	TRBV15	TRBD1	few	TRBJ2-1	TGTGCCACCAGCGCCCCGGGACAGGGTCTTAACAATGAGCAGTTCTTC	CATSAPGQGLNNEQFF
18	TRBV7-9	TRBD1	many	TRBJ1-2	TGTGCCAGCAGCTTCGATCCGGGACAGGACCCCCGAAACTATGGCTACACCTTC	CASSFDPGQDPRNYGYTF
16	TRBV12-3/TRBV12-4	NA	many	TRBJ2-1	TGTGCCAGCAGTTTACAGGGGACGGGATTTTACAATGAGCAGTTCTTC	CASSLQGTGFYNEQFF
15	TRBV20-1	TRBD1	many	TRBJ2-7	TGCAGTGCTAGAGCAGGACAGGGGGACCCCTACGAGCAGTACTTC	CSARAGQGDPYEQYF
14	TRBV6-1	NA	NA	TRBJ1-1	TGTGCCAGCACCGCAGTCCCCGGTGACACTGAAGCTTTCTTT	CASTAVPGDTEAFF
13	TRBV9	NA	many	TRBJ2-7	TGTGCCAGCAGCGTCGACCCAAACTACGAGCAGTACTTC	CASSVDPNYEQYF
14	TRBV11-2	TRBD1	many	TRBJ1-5	TGTGCCAGCAGCTTAAACCGACAGGGTCAGCCCCAGCATTTT	CASSLNRQGQPQHF
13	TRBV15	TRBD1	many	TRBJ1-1	TGTGCCACCAGCAGAGTGGCAGGGGGAGAAGCTTTCTTT	CATSRVAGGEAFF
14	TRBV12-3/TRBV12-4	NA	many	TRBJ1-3	TGTGCCGCCAGGAGACAGCCCTCTGGAAACACCATATATTTT	CAARRQPSGNTIYF
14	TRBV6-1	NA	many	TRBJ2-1	TGTGCCAGCAGTGTATTACAGGTATACAATGAGCAGTTCTTC	CASSVLQVYNEQFF
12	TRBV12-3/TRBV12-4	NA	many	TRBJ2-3	TGTGCCAGCAGCTCGACCCCAGATACGCAGTATTTT	CASSSTPDTQYF
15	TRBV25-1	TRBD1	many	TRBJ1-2	TGTGCCAGCAGTGGTCCGGGACAGGGGAACTATGGCTACACCTTC	CASSGPGQGNYGYTF
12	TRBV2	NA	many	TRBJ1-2	TGTGCCAGCCTCACAGGTATTCATGGCTACACCTTC	CASLTGIHGYTF
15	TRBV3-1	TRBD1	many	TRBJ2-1	TGTGCCAGCAGCCCGACAGGGAAGGTTTACAATGAGCAGTTCTTC	CASSPTGKVYNEQFF
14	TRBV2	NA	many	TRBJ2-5	TGTGCCAGCAGCCCAGGGACCATCCAAGAGACCCAGTACTTC	CASSPGTIQETQYF
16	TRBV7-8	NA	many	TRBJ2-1	TGTGCCAGCAGCTTATTACATCAAGGCTCCTACAATGAGCAGTTCTTC	CASSLLHQGSYNEQFF
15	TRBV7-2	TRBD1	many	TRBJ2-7	TGTGCCAGCAGCTACCTGGGACAGGGTGTAGAGGAGCAGTACTTC	CASSYLGQGVEEQYF
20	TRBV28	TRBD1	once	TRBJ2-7	TGTGCCAGCAGTTACGCCGGGACAGGGGGCCGGTTTGGTCGGTCCTACGAGCAGTACTTC	CASSYAGTGGRFGRSYEQYF
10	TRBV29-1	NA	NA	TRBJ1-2	TGCAGCGTTGAACGGGATGGCTACACCTTC	CSVERDGYTF
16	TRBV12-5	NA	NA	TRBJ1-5	TGTGCTAGTGGACCCGACACCGTCTATAGCAATCAGCCCCAGCATTTT	CASGPDTVYSNQPQHF
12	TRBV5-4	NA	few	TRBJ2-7	TGTGCCAGCAGCTTGGGGCACGACGAGCAGTACTTC	CASSLGHDEQYF
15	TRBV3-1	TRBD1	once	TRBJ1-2	TGTGCCAGCAGCGATACAGGGGGCGCGGGGTATGGCTACACCTTC	CASSDTGGAGYGYTF
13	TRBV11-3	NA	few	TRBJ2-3	TGTGCCAGCAGCTTAGCCTGGGCAGATACGCAGTATTTT	CASSLAWADTQYF
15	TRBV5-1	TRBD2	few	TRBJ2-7	TGCGCCAGCAGCTGGGAGGCTAGCGGGAGCTTCGAGCAGTACTTC	CASSWEASGSFEQYF
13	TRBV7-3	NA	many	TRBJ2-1	TGTGCCAGCAGCTTGTCTCCCAGGGATGAGCAGTTCTTC	CASSLSPRDEQFF
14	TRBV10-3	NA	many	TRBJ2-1	TGTGCCATCAGTGACGACAGGACCTACAATGAGCAGTTCTTC	CAISDDRTYNEQFF
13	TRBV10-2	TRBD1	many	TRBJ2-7	TGCGCCAGCAGTAGACAGGGGGCCACCGAGCAGTACTTC	CASSRQGATEQYF
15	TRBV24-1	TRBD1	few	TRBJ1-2	TGTGCCACCAGTGACCCGGGACAGGGACACTATGGCTACACCTTC	CATSDPGQGHYGYTF
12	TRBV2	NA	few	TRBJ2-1	TGTGCCAGCAGCTTAATTCTCAATGAGCAGTTCTTC	CASSLILNEQFF
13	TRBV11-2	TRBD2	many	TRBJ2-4	TGTGCCAGCAGCCCACCCGGGGGGAACATTCAGTACTTC	CASSPPGGNIQYF
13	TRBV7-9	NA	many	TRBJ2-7	TGTGCCAGCAGCCGATCGGACAGTCCGGTGCAGTACTTC	CASSRSDSPVQYF
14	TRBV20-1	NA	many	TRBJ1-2	TGCAGTGCTAGAGATCGGGACCGTTCGTATGGCTACACCTTC	CSARDRDRSYGYTF
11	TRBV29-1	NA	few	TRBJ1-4	TGCAGCGTTGATGAAAATGAAAAACTGTTTTTT	CSVDENEKLFF
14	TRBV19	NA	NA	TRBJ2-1	TGTGCCAGTAGTGGAGGGGGTATACCGAATGAGCAGTTCTTC	CASSGGGIPNEQFF
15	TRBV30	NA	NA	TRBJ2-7	TGTGCCTGGAGGTCCGTGGGCGGAAACACCTACGAGCAGTACTTC	CAWRSVGGNTYEQYF
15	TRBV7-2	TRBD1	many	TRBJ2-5	TGTGCCAGCAGCAGCGGACAGGGGAAGCAAGAGACCCAGTACTTC	CASSSGQGKQETQYF
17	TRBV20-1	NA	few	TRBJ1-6	TGCAGTGCTAGTTCACAGGGTGAATCCCCCCATAATTCACCCCTCCACTTT	CSASSQGESPHNSPLHF
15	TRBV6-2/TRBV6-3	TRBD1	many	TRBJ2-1	TGTGCCAGCAGACCAAACGAACAGGGGCACCATGAGCAGTTCTTC	CASRPNEQGHHEQFF
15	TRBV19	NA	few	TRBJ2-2	TGTGCCAGTAGTCCCCTAGGTGGGAACACCGGGGAGCTGTTTTTT	CASSPLGGNTGELFF
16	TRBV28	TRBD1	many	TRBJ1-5	TGTGCCAGCAGTCTGGGACAGGGTCCTCTAAATCAGCCCCAGCATTTT	CASSLGQGPLNQPQHF
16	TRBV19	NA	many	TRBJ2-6	TGTGCCAGTAGTAGCCGAGGCAGCTCTGGGGCCAACGTCCTGACTTTC	CASSSRGSSGANVLTF
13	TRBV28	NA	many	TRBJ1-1	TGTGCCAGCAGTTTACACGGGAACACTGAAGCTTTCTTT	CASSLHGNTEAFF
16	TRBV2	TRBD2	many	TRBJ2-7	TGTGCCAGCAGCGGACTAGCGGGAGGACGGACCTACGAGCAGTACTTC	CASSGLAGGRTYEQYF
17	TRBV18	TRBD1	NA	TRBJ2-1	TGTGCCAGCTCACTAAAACAGGGGGCAGGGGAATACAATGAGCAGTTCTTC	CASSLKQGAGEYNEQFF
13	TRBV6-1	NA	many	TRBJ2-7	TGTGCCAGCACGCCCAGGACCACCTACGAGCAGTACTTC	CASTPRTTYEQYF
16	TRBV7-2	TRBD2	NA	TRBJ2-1	TGTGCCAGTAGTCGGCAGATGGGACTAGGCTACAATGAGCAGTTCTTC	CASSRQMGLGYNEQFF
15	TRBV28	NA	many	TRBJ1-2	TGTGCCAGCAGGATCACCCCCGGTCAGTCATATGGCTACACCTTC	CASRITPGQSYGYTF
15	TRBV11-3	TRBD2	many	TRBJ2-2	TGTGCCAGCAGCTTAGATCGGGAGGGTCCCGGGGAGCTGTTTTTT	CASSLDREGPGELFF
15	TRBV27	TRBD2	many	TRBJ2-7	TGTGCCAGCAGTTTATCGGAACGGGGGGACTACGAGCAGTACTTC	CASSLSERGDYEQYF
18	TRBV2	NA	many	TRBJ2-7	TGTGCCAGCAGTGAAGCCACCGGACAGACGCCTATGATCTACGAGCAGTACTTC	CASSEATGQTPMIYEQYF
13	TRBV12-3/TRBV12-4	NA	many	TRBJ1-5	TGTGCCAGCAGTTTAGGGGTAGACCAGCCCCAGCATTTT	CASSLGVDQPQHF
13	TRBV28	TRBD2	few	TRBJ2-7	TGTGCCAGCAGACCTCCGGGACTAGTGGAGCAGTACTTC	CASRPPGLVEQYF
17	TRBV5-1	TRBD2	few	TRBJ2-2	TGCGCCAGCAGCTTGGAACTAGCGGGACTGAACACCGGGGAGCTGTTTTTT	CASSLELAGLNTGELFF